This T cell receptor beta chain derives from a study of T-cell reconstitution after alpha-beta-depleted transplantation in children. This clonotype came up many times. CDR1 is SGHRS and CDR2 is YFSETQ in the germline V gene. Trimming left V 0 bases short and J 2 bases short, with 13 bases between. This CDR3 is 16 amino acids long. Using unique molecular identifiers, the investigators prepared the TCRbeta library. TCRdb ran MiXCR on the PCR reads and lists one entry per CDR3 protein. The table has roughly 90,000 distinct CDR3 sequences, more than 9% seen once. The source of this sequence is a human donor who donated a stem cell graft to a child with inherited bone marrow failure. Here the sequenced sample was PBMCs from the stem cell graft donor, taken from the stem cell graft. The genes are TRBV5-1 and TRBJ2-3; D might be TRBD2 (7 bases). Here the CDR3 reads CASSLVRGRATDTQYF. The CDR3 coding sequence is TGCGCCAGCAGCTTGGTGAGGGGGAGGGCCACAGATACGCAGTATTTT.